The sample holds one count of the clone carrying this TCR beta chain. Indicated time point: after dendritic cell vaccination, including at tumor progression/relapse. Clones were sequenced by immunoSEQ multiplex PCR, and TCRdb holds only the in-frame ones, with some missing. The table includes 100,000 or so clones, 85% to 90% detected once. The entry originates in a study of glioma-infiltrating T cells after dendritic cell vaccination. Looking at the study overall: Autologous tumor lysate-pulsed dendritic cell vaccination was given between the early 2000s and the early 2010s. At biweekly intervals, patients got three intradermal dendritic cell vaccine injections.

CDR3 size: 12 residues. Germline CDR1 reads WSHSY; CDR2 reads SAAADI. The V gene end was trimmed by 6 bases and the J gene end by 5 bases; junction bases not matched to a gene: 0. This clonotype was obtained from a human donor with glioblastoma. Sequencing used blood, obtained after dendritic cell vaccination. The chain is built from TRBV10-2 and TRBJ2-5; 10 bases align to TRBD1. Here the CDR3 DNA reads TGCGCCAGCAGGACAGGGGGCGAGACCCAGTACTTC. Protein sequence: CASRTGGETQYF.